This T cell receptor beta chain originates from a study of blood T cell repertoires in COVID-19. Looking at the study overall: Spain, Italy and the United States supplied samples that represented acute and convalescent COVID-19. The analysed material was cDNA or gDNA that came from T cells, B-cell-depleted T cells, or PBMCs.

How the authors handled the data: Amplifying reference gene primers gave estimates of nucleated cell counts. The repertoire was sequenced with immunoSEQ multiplex PCR; TCRdb's copy has only in-frame clones and lacks some. V and J calls and clone size are as listed in that table; D and trimming were resolved from the DNA. Of more than 35,000 clones in the sample, about 88% were seen once. Per the germline V gene, CDR1 is MNHEY and CDR2 is SVGAGI. CDR3 length equals 16 residues. The V and J ends lost 2 bases and 2 bases respectively, with 13 bases between them. What was sequenced was peripheral blood. The sequence came from a man between 60 and 70 years old with active COVID-19. This chain links TRBV6-5 with TRBJ2-1; D is perhaps TRBD2 (6 bases). CDR3 nucleotide sequence: TGTGCCAGCAGTTACGGAGGAGGGCCCCCCTACAATGAGCAGTTCTTC. This codes for CASSYGGGPPYNEQFF.